Sequencing of this T cell receptor beta chain was carried out in a study of blood T cell repertoires in COVID-19. The authors' processing: By means of reference gene primer amplification, nucleated cell counts were estimated. Sequencing was performed with immunoSEQ multiplex PCR; in TCRdb, only in-frame clones are kept and a portion is missing. The V and J calls and clone size are taken from that table; D and trimming were inferred from the DNA. The top ten hold nearly 2% of the sample, which has more than 200,000 clones, around nine tenths seen once. Germline V CDR1 and CDR2: LGHDT, YNNKEL (reference sequence). The CDR3 contains 15 residues. With 2 bases removed from V and 6 bases from J, the gap between germline ends came to 14 bases.

The sequencing sample was made of peripheral blood. This clonotype originated in a man aged 30-40 years with active or convalescent COVID-19. The rearrangement uses TRBV3-1 (or the pseudogene TRBV3-2) and TRBJ2-1, with D tentatively TRBD2 (5 bases). Written as DNA, the CDR3 is TGTGCCAGCAGCCAAACGTTGTCTAGCTCCAATGAGCAGTTCTTC. Translated, it gives CASSQTLSSSNEQFF.